These T cell receptor beta chains were read from a single sample in a study of identical twins. TCRdb processed the 5' RACE reads anew with MiXCR; each CDR3 protein has one entry. The table includes 200,000 or so distinct CDR3 sequences, around 8% detected once. These data also formed part of another study, on yellow fever vaccine responses in identical twins.

The specimen was memory (CD45RO+) T cells sorted from blood. The receptors shown here come from a young woman in good health. CDR3s include the opening cysteine and the closing phenylalanine or tryptophan. A D gene is named only where the DNA matches it firmly. Not every row has a clone size; where given, it reads once, few, many or a size class.

D gene: NA
J gene: TRBJ2-5
clone size: many
V gene: TRBV7-2
CDR3 protein: CASSPPSTERLGYF
CDR3 DNA: TGTGCCAGCAGCCCTCCCTCCACGGAACGTTTGGGGTACTTC

D gene: TRBD1
J gene: TRBJ1-1
clone size: few
V gene: TRBV16
CDR3 protein: CASSLIDRDDTEAFF
CDR3 DNA: TGTGCCAGCAGCCTAATTGACAGGGACGACACTGAAGCTTTCTTT

D gene: NA
J gene: TRBJ2-7
clone size: few
V gene: TRBV12-3/TRBV12-4
CDR3 protein: CASSSNIVPYEQYF
CDR3 DNA: TGTGCCAGCAGTTCCAATATCGTTCCCTACGAGCAGTACTTC

D gene: TRBD2
J gene: TRBJ2-7
clone size: few
V gene: TRBV20-1
CDR3 protein: CSAPGTSGASYEQYF
CDR3 DNA: TGCAGTGCCCCCGGGACTAGCGGGGCATCCTACGAGCAGTACTTC

D gene: NA
J gene: TRBJ2-3
clone size: many
V gene: TRBV5-1
CDR3 protein: CASSMLQGLGTDTQYF
CDR3 DNA: TGCGCCAGCAGCATGCTTCAGGGACTCGGCACAGATACGCAGTATTTT

D gene: NA
J gene: TRBJ2-2
clone size: few
V gene: TRBV2
CDR3 protein: CASSEGGTRNTGELFF
CDR3 DNA: TGTGCCAGCAGTGAGGGGGGGACAAGGAACACCGGGGAGCTGTTTTTT

D gene: NA
J gene: TRBJ1-6
clone size: many
V gene: TRBV7-9
CDR3 protein: CASSLWLRGEGSPLHF
CDR3 DNA: TGTGCCAGCAGCTTATGGCTCAGGGGAGAAGGATCACCCCTCCACTTT

D gene: TRBD2
J gene: TRBJ2-4
clone size: many
V gene: TRBV9
CDR3 protein: CASSVPLAGGIQYF
CDR3 DNA: TGTGCCAGCAGCGTACCACTAGCGGGAGGAATCCAGTACTTC

D gene: TRBD2
J gene: TRBJ2-7
clone size: NA
V gene: TRBV11-2
CDR3 protein: CASSKGLAGDHNYEQYF
CDR3 DNA: TGTGCCAGCAGCAAAGGACTAGCGGGAGACCATAACTACGAGCAGTACTTC

D gene: NA
J gene: TRBJ2-2
clone size: many
V gene: TRBV29-1
CDR3 protein: CSGRGSNTGELFF
CDR3 DNA: TGCAGCGGCAGGGGATCGAACACCGGGGAGCTGTTTTTT

D gene: TRBD2
J gene: TRBJ2-3
clone size: few
V gene: TRBV24-1
CDR3 protein: CATKAGGSDTQYF
CDR3 DNA: TGTGCCACCAAGGCGGGGGGATCAGATACGCAGTATTTT

D gene: NA
J gene: TRBJ2-2
clone size: NA
V gene: TRBV15
CDR3 protein: CATSRNSPGELFF
CDR3 DNA: TGTGCCACCAGCAGAAACTCTCCCGGGGAGCTGTTTTTT

D gene: NA
J gene: TRBJ1-1
clone size: few
V gene: TRBV11-2
CDR3 protein: CASSQADTEAFF
CDR3 DNA: TGTGCCAGCAGCCAGGCGGACACTGAAGCTTTCTTT

D gene: NA
J gene: TRBJ2-2
clone size: NA
V gene: TRBV20-1
CDR3 protein: CSAREFRGASGELFF
CDR3 DNA: TGCAGTGCTAGAGAGTTTCGGGGGGCTTCCGGGGAGCTGTTTTTT

D gene: NA
J gene: TRBJ2-1
clone size: NA
V gene: TRBV28
CDR3 protein: CASNLVGRYNEQFF
CDR3 DNA: TGTGCCAGTAATTTAGTCGGGCGCTACAATGAGCAGTTCTTC

D gene: NA
J gene: TRBJ2-2
clone size: few
V gene: TRBV12-3/TRBV12-4
CDR3 protein: CASSPRLNLQPNTGELFF
CDR3 DNA: TGTGCCAGCAGTCCACGCTTAAATTTACAGCCGAACACCGGGGAGCTGTTTTTT

D gene: TRBD2
J gene: TRBJ2-1
clone size: many
V gene: TRBV20-1
CDR3 protein: CSARPPGTSGRPYNEQFF
CDR3 DNA: TGCAGTGCTAGACCCCCCGGGACTAGCGGGAGACCCTACAATGAGCAGTTCTTC